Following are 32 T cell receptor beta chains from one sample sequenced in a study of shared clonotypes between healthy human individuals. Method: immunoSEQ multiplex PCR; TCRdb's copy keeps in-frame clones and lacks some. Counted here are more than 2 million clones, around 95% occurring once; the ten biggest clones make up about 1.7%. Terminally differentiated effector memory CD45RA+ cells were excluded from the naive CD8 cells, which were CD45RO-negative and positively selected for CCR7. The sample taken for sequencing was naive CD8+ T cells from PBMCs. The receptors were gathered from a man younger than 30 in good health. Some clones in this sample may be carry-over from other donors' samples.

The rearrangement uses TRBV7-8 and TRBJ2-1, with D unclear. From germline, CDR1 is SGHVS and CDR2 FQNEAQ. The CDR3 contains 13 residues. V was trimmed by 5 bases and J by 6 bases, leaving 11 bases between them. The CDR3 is CASSRSPVNEQFF. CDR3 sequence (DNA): TGTGCCAGCAGCAGGAGTCCCGTCAATGAGCAGTTCTTC.

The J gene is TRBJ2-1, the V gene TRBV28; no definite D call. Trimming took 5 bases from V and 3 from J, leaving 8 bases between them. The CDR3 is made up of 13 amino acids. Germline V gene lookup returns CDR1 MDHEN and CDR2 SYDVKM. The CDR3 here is CASSGRVYNEQFF. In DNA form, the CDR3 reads TGTGCCAGCAGTGGAAGGGTCTACAATGAGCAGTTCTTC. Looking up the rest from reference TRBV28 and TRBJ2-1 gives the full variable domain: DVKVTQSSRYLVKRTGEKVFLECVQDMDHENMFWYRQDPGLGLRLIYFSYDVKMKEKGDIPEGYSVSREKKERFSLILESASTNQTSMYLCASSGRVYNEQFFGPGTRLTVL.

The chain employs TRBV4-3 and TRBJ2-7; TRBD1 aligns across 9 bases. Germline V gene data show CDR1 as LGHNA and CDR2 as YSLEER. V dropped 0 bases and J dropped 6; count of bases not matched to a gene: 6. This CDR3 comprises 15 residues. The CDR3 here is CASSQDRGTGTEQYF. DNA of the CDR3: TGCGCCAGCAGCCAAGATCGCGGGACAGGGACCGAGCAGTACTTC.

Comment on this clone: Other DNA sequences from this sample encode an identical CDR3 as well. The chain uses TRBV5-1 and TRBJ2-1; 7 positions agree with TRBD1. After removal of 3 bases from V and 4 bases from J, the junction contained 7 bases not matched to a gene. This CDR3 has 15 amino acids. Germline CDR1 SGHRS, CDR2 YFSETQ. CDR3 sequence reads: CASSSDRDSYNEQFF. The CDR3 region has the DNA TGCGCCAGCAGCTCCGACCGGGACAGTTACAATGAGCAGTTCTTC.

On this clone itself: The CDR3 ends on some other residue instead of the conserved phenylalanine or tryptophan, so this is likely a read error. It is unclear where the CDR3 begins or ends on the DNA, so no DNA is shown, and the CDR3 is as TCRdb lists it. The CDR3 is CASSSLPPSGRPI. The chain has TRBV5-4 and TRBJ2-7; the listed D gene, TRBD2, was not tested against the DNA. The germline V gene encodes CDR1 SGHNT and CDR2 YYREEE (reference sequence). Counting both end residues, the CDR3 totals 13 amino acids.

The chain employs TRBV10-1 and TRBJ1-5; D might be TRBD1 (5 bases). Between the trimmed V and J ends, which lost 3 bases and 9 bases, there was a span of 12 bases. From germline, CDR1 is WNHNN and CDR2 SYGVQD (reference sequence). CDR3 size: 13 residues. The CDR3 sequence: CASSDHRNGPQHF. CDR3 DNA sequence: TGCGCCAGCAGTGATCACAGGAACGGGCCCCAGCATTTT.

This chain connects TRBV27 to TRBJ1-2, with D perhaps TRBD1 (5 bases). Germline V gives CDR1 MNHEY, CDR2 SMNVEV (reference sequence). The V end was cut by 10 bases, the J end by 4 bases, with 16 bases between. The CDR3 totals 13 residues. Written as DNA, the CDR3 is TGTGCCACTGCGACAGTCCCCCCCTATGGCTACACCTTC. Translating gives CATATVPPYGYTF.

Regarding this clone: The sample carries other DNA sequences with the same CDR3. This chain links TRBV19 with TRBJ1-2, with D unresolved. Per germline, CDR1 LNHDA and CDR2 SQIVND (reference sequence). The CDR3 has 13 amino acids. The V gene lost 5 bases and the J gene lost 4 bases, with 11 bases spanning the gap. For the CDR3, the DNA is TGTGCCAGTAGTCCCGGTGGAGCCTATGGCTACACCTTC. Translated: CASSPGGAYGYTF.

CDR3 residues: CASSDRHEQFF. The CDR3 coding sequence is TGTGCCAGCAGCGATAGGCATGAGCAGTTCTTC. The chain recombines TRBV5-4 with TRBJ2-1; no reliable D call. The germline V and J ends were trimmed by 4 bases and 8 bases, with 7 bases remaining between them. The CDR3 totals 11 residues. The germline CDR1 and CDR2 sequences are SGHNT and YYREEE (reference sequence).

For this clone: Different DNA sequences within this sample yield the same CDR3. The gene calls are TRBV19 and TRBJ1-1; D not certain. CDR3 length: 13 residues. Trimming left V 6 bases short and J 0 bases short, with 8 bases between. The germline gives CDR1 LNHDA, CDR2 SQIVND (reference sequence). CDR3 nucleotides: TGTGCCAGTAGACCGACCTTGAACACTGAAGCTTTCTTT. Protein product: CASRPTLNTEAFF.

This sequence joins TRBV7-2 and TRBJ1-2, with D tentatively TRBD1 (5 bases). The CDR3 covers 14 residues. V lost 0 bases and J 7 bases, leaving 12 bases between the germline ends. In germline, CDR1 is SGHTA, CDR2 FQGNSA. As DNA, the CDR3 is TGTGCCAGCAGCTTAGCGCTCCGGGGCGTTGGCTACACCTTC. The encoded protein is CASSLALRGVGYTF.

CDR3 nucleotides: TGTGCCAGCACTTCCAGGAGTGAGCAAGAGACCCAGTACTTC. It codes for CASTSRSEQETQYF. The chain employs TRBV6-1 and TRBJ2-5; no firm D call. Germline loops: CDR1 MNHNS, CDR2 SASEGT. The ends were cut back, 7 bases at V and 2 bases at J, with 14 bases in the middle. The length of the CDR3 is 14 residues.

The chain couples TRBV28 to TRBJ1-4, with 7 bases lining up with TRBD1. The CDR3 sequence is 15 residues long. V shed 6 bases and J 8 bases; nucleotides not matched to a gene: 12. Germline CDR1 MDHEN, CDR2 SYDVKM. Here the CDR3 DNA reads TGTGCCAGCAGCGTTCGACAGGGATCGAGGGAAAAACTGTTTTTT. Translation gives CASSVRQGSREKLFF. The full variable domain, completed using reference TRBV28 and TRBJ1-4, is DVKVTQSSRYLVKRTGEKVFLECVQDMDHENMFWYRQDPGLGLRLIYFSYDVKMKEKGDIPEGYSVSREKKERFSLILESASTNQTSMYLCASSVRQGSREKLFFGSGTQLSVL.

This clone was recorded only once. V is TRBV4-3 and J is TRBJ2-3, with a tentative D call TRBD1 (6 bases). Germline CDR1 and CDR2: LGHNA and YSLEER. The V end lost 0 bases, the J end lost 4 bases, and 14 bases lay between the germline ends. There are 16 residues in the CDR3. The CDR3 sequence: CASSQELLGAADTQYF. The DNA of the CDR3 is TGCGCCAGCAGCCAAGAGTTGCTGGGGGCCGCAGATACGCAGTATTTT.

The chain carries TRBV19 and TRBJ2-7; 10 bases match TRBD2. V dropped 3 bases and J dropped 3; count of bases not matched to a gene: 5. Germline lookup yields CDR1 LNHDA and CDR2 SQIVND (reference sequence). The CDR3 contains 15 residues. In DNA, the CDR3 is TGTGCCAGTAGTATTCCAGCGGGAGGGATCTACGAGCAGTACTTC. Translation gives CASSIPAGGIYEQYF.

In DNA form, the CDR3 reads TGCGCCAGCAGCCCCCGGGACAGGGGGCGGACTAATGAAAAACTGTTTTTT. It translates to CASSPRDRGRTNEKLFF. The J gene is TRBJ1-4, the V gene TRBV4-1; TRBD1 matches at 12 bases. V lost 4 bases to trimming and J lost 2 bases; unmatched junction nucleotides: 5. Germline V gene lookup returns CDR1 MGHRA and CDR2 YSYEKL. CDR3 length: 17 residues.

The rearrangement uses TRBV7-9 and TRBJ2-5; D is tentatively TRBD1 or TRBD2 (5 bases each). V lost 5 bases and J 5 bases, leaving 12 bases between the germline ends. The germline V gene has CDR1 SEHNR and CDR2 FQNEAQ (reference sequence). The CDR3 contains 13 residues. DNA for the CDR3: TGTGCCAGCAGCCGAGGGGTTTGGGAGACCCAGTACTTC. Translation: CASSRGVWETQYF.

Here the CDR3 reads CASSLEPTGSSYEQYF. CDR3 in DNA: TGCGCCAGCAGCCTAGAACCGACAGGGAGCTCCTACGAGCAGTACTTC. The J gene is TRBJ2-7, the V gene TRBV5-1, with 7 bases identical to TRBD1. V shed 4 bases, J shed 0 bases, and the junction held 10 bases outside the gene matches. CDR1 SGHRS and CDR2 YFSETQ come from the germline V gene. The CDR3 has 16 residues. Looking up the rest from reference TRBV5-1 and TRBJ2-7 gives the full variable domain: KAGVTQTPRYLIKTRGQQVTLSCSPISGHRSVSWYQQTPGQGLQFLFEYFSETQRNKGNFPGRFSGRQFSNSRSEMNVSTLELGDSALYLCASSLEPTGSSYEQYFGPGTRLTVT.

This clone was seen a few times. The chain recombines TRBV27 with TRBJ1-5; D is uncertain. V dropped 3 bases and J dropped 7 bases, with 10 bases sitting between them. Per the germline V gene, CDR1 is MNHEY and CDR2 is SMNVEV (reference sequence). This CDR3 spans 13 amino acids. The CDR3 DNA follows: TGTGCCAGCAGTTTCCATACCGGCCAGCCCCAGCATTTT. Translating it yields CASSFHTGQPQHF.

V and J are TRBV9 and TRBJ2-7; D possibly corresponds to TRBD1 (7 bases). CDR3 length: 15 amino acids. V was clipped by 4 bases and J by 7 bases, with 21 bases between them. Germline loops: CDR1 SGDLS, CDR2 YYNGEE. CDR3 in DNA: TGTGCCAGCAGCCCCCGACAGGGTGGGACTGTTGAGCAGTACTTC. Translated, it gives CASSPRQGGTVEQYF.

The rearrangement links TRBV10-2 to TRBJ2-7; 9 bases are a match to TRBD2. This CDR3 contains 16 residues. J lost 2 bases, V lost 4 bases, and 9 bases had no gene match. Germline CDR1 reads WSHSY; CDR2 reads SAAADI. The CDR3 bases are TGCGCCAGCAGTGTAGGGCTAGCGGGAACCGCCTACGAGCAGTACTTC. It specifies CASSVGLAGTAYEQYF.

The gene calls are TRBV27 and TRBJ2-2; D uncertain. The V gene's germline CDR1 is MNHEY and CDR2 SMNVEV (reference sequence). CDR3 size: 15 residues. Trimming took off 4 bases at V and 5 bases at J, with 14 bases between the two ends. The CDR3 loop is CASSSVAGPTGELFF. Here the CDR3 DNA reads TGTGCCAGCAGTTCGGTAGCCGGGCCAACCGGGGAGCTGTTTTTT.

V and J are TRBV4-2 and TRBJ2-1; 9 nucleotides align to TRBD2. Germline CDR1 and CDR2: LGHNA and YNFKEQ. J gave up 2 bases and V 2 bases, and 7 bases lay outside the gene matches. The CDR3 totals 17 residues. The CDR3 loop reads CASSQHPGLATYNEQFF. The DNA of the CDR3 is TGTGCCAGCAGCCAACATCCGGGACTAGCAACCTACAATGAGCAGTTCTTC.

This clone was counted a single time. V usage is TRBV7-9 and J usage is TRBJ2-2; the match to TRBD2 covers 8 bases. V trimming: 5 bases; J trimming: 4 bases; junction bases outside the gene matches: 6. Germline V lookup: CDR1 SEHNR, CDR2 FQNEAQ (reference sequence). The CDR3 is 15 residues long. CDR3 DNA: TGTGCCAGCAGCCGGGAAGGACTAGCCACCGGGGAGCTGTTTTTT. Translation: CASSREGLATGELFF.

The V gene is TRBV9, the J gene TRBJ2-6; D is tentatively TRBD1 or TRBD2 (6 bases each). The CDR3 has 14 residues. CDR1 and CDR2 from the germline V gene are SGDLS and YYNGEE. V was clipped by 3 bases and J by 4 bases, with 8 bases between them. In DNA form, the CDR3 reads TGTGCCAGCAGCGCGGGGGCAGGGGCCAACGTCCTGACTTTC. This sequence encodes CASSAGAGANVLTF.

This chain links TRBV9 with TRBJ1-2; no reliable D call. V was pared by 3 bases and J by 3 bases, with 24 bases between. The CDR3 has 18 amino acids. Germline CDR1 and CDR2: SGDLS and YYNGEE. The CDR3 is CASSATQKPNKPDYGYTF. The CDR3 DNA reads TGTGCCAGCAGCGCGACCCAAAAACCTAACAAACCGGACTATGGCTACACCTTC.

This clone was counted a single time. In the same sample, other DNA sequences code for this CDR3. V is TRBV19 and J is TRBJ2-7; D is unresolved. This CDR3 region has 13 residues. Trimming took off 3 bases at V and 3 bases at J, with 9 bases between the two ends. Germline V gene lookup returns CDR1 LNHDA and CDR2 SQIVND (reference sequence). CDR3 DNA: TGTGCCAGTAGTATCCCCGGTTACTACGAGCAGTACTTC. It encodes CASSIPGYYEQYF.

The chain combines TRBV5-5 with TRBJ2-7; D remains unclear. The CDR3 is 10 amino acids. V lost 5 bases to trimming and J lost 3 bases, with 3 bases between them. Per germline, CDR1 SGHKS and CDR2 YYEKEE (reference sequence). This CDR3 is CASSNYEQYF. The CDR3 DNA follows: TGTGCCAGCAGTAACTACGAGCAGTACTTC.

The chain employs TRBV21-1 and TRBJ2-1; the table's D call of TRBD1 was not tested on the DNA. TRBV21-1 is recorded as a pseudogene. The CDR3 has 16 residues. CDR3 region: CASTRLGTGGAGEQFF. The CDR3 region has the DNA TGTGCCAGCACCAGGTTAGGGACAGGGGGCGCAGGGGAGCAGTTCTTC.

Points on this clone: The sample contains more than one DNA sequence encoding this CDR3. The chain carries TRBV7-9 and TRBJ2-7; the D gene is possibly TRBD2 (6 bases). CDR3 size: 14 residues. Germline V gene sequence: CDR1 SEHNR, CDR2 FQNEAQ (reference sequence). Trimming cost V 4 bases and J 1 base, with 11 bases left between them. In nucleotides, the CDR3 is TGTGCCAGCAGCTCCAGAGGAGGGTCCTACGAGCAGTACTTC. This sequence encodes CASSSRGGSYEQYF.

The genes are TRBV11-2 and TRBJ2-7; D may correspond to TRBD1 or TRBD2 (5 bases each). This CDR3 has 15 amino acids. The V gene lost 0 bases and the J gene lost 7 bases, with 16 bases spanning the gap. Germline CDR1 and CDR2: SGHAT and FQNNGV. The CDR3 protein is CASSLDSRGFGEQYF. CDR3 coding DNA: TGTGCCAGCAGCTTAGATTCCCGGGGCTTCGGGGAGCAGTACTTC.

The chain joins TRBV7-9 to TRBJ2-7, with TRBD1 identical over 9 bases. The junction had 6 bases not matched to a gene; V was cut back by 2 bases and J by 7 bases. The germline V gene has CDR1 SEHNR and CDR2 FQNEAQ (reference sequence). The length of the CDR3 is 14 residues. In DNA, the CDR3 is TGTGCCAGCAGCTTACGGACAGGGGCGGGGGAGCAGTACTTC. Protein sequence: CASSLRTGAGEQYF.